These 21 T cell receptor beta chains came from one sample sequenced in a study of blood T cell repertoires in COVID-19 (dated by TCRdb to between 2020 and 2021). Libraries were constructed by the immunoSEQ multiplex PCR assay. TCRdb mirrors the immuneACCESS table, restricted to in-frame sequences. Some clones are absent from its copies; in checked studies, under half trace to an unresolved V gene, and the reason for the others is unknown. The table for this sample lists roughly 23,000 clones; 85% to 90% of them were counted only once. Roughly a quarter of the sample comes from the top ten. Sequencing was carried out using peripheral blood. These receptors were taken from a man between 65 and 80 years old with COVID-19, enrolled during active disease.

This chain connects TRBV7-6 to TRBJ2-7; TRBD1 matches at 7 bases. The length of the CDR3 is 13 residues. Germline lookup yields CDR1 SGHVS and CDR2 FNYEAQ. V was pared by 4 bases and J by 6 bases, with 6 bases of the junction left unmatched. CDR3 DNA: TGTGCCAGCAGCTGGCAGGGGGAAACCGAGCAGTACTTC. Translating it yields CASSWQGETEQYF.

The rearrangement uses TRBV27 and TRBJ2-7; D may be TRBD2 (6 bases). The CDR3 is 15 residues long. Germline V lookup: CDR1 MNHEY, CDR2 SMNVEV (reference sequence). The germline V and J ends were trimmed by 2 bases and 9 bases, with 20 bases remaining between them. The CDR3 sequence is CASSLIERGKSWQYF. The CDR3 nucleotides read TGTGCCAGCAGTTTAATCGAGCGCGGGAAAAGCTGGCAGTACTTC.

The sample holds one count of this clone. The chain has TRBV7-8 and TRBJ1-5, with TRBD1 as a possible D gene (6 bases). The CDR3 contains 14 residues. The V gene lost 6 bases and the J gene lost 5 bases, with 14 bases spanning the gap. Germline V lookup: CDR1 SGHVS, CDR2 FQNEAQ. CDR3 in amino acids: CASSWDNRDQPQHF. CDR3 bases: TGTGCCAGCAGTTGGGACAATCGGGATCAGCCCCAGCATTTT.

The chain combines TRBV6-5 with TRBJ2-5, with TRBD1 as a possible D gene (5 bases). This CDR3 has 15 residues. V was cut by 2 bases and J by 4 bases, with 14 bases left in between. The germline V gene encodes CDR1 MNHEY and CDR2 SVGAGI. The CDR3, as DNA: TGTGCCAGCAGTTACCGACCCAGGGTCGGAGAGACCCAGTACTTC. As protein: CASSYRPRVGETQYF.

This rearrangement joins TRBV19 to TRBJ1-5; D is unresolved. CDR1 is LNHDA, CDR2 SQIVND, per germline (reference sequence). Trimming left V 2 bases short and J 4 bases short, with 6 bases between. The CDR3 sequence is 13 residues long. CDR3 nucleotides: TGTGCCAGTAGTATACGGGGAAATCAGCCCCAGCATTTT. It translates to CASSIRGNQPQHF.

V usage is TRBV19 and J usage is TRBJ2-7; 7 nucleotides agree with TRBD2. In germline, CDR1 is LNHDA, CDR2 SQIVND (reference sequence). Germline trimming cut 5 bases from V and 5 bases from J; bases unmatched to any gene: 6. This CDR3 comprises 13 residues. CDR3 amino acids: CASSPREDHEQYF. The CDR3, as DNA: TGTGCCAGTAGTCCCCGGGAGGACCACGAGCAGTACTTC.

The CDR3 protein is CASSRGYNEQFF. CDR3 DNA sequence: TGTGCCAGCAGCCGGGGCTACAATGAGCAGTTCTTC. This sequence joins TRBV12-3 or TRBV12-4 and TRBJ2-1, with TRBD2 as a possible D gene (5 bases). CDR3 size: 12 residues. Trimming left V 6 bases short and J 3 bases short, with 6 bases between.

The gene calls are TRBV12-3 or TRBV12-4 and TRBJ2-7; no clear D. CDR3 size: 13 residues. The V end was cut by 3 bases, the J end by 7 bases, with 13 bases between. The CDR3 DNA reads as TGTGCCAGCAGTTTGGGCTACCTTATTGAGCAGTACTTC. Its protein product is CASSLGYLIEQYF.

The sample holds one count of this clone. V gene TRBV6-5 combines with J gene TRBJ2-7, with D possibly matching TRBD2 (6 bases). This CDR3 region has 14 residues. Trimming stripped 7 bases from V and 1 base from J, with 14 bases between. Looked up from germline, CDR1 is MNHEY and CDR2 is SVGAGI. DNA for the CDR3: TGTGCCAGCACTTGGGGCGCGGGATCCTACGAGCAGTACTTC. It specifies CASTWGAGSYEQYF.

V usage is TRBV27 and J usage is TRBJ1-5, with no clear D. CDR1 is MNHEY, CDR2 SMNVEV, per germline (reference sequence). This CDR3 comprises 14 residues. V lost 2 bases and J lost 6, with 11 bases in between. Here the CDR3 DNA reads TGTGCCAGCAGTTTAGGCGGGATAGCTCAGCCCCAGCATTTT. It yields the protein CASSLGGIAQPQHF.

The rearrangement uses TRBV12-3 or TRBV12-4 and TRBJ1-2; D unclear. Trimming took off 6 bases at V and 8 bases at J, with 16 bases between the two ends. The CDR3 is 13 amino acids. This chain's CDR3 is CASSLTRVRGYTF. Here the CDR3 DNA reads TGTGCCAGCAGCCTTACCCGTGTCAGGGGCTACACCTTC.

The chain uses TRBV2 and TRBJ1-1; no clear D gene. The CDR3 is 15 amino acids. Germline V gene data show CDR1 as SNHLY and CDR2 as FYNNEI. V was cut by 0 bases and J by 1 base, with 9 bases left in between. The CDR3 is CASSEAVSENTEAFF. The CDR3 DNA sequence: TGTGCCAGCAGTGAAGCGGTCAGCGAGAACACTGAAGCTTTCTTT.

This clone was observed a handful of times. The chain has TRBV7-2 and TRBJ1-1, with TRBD1 identical over 7 bases. V dropped 2 bases and J dropped 3; count of bases not matched to a gene: 3. The CDR3 extends over 14 amino acids. Germline CDR1 is SGHTA and CDR2 is FQGNSA. DNA of the CDR3: TGTGCCAGCAGCTTACAGGGGACAGACACTGAAGCTTTCTTT. This codes for CASSLQGTDTEAFF.

The chain uses TRBV30 and TRBJ2-1; 12 bases agree with TRBD2. V dropped 0 bases and J dropped 8; count of bases not matched to a gene: 2. The CDR3 runs 14 residues. From germline, CDR1 is GTSNPN and CDR2 SVGIG (reference sequence). The CDR3 region is CAWSVLAGGHEQFF. The CDR3 bases are TGTGCCTGGAGTGTACTAGCGGGAGGCCATGAGCAGTTCTTC.

This clone came up once. This chain joins TRBV10-3 and TRBJ2-1, with TRBD2 matching 10 bases. Germline V gene lookup returns CDR1 ENHRY and CDR2 SYGVKD. This CDR3 contains 15 residues. Trimming removed 4 bases from V and 8 bases from J; junction bases left unmatched: 8. CDR3 nucleotides: TGTGCCATCAGTGGACTAGCGGGTTCTCTCCATGAGCAGTTCTTC. This translates into CAISGLAGSLHEQFF.

V and J are TRBV19 and TRBJ1-2, with 9 bases identical to TRBD1. CDR1 is LNHDA and CDR2 is SQIVND in the germline V gene (reference sequence). Trimming at V came to 6 bases and at J to 0 bases, leaving 2 bases not matched to a gene. There are 14 residues in the CDR3. The CDR3 reads CASRGTGPNYGYTF. CDR3 DNA: TGTGCCAGTAGAGGGACAGGGCCTAACTATGGCTACACCTTC.

The rearrangement links TRBV27 to TRBJ1-4; the match to TRBD1 covers 9 bases. This CDR3 has 14 amino acids. Per germline, CDR1 MNHEY and CDR2 SMNVEV (reference sequence). V shed 7 bases and J 6 bases; nucleotides not matched to a gene: 6. CDR3 residues: CASTPTGGYEKLFF. CDR3 DNA: TGTGCCAGCACCCCGACAGGGGGATATGAAAAACTGTTTTTT.

The chain combines TRBV5-1 with TRBJ1-2; D remains unclear. CDR1 and CDR2 (germline): SGHRS, YFSETQ. V dropped 0 bases and J dropped 6 bases, with 15 bases sitting between them. The length of the CDR3 is 15 residues. The CDR3 sequence is CASSLAPLGGNGYTF. The CDR3 DNA reads TGCGCCAGCAGCTTGGCCCCACTCGGAGGAAATGGCTACACCTTC.

There are a few counts of this clone. The chain links TRBV19 to TRBJ2-7; TRBD2 agrees at 7 bases. Germline-derived CDR1 and CDR2 are LNHDA and SQIVND (reference sequence). CDR3 size: 15 residues. Trimming at V came to 1 base and at J to 4 bases, leaving 7 bases not matched to a gene. The CDR3 spells CASSIGPSGPYEQYF. CDR3 coding DNA: TGTGCCAGTAGTATAGGTCCTAGCGGTCCTTACGAGCAGTACTTC.

This chain links TRBV19 with TRBJ2-5; possibly TRBD2 for D (6 bases). Trimming stripped 4 bases from V and 5 bases from J, with 17 bases between. The CDR3 extends over 15 amino acids. The germline V gene encodes CDR1 LNHDA and CDR2 SQIVND (reference sequence). The CDR3 region has the DNA TGTGCCAGTAGTACTCTTGGAGGGAATGTGGAGACCCAGTACTTC. Its translation: CASSTLGGNVETQYF.

The chain recombines TRBV7-2 with TRBJ1-5; 10 bases align to TRBD1. V was pared by 1 base and J by 7 bases, with 7 bases of the junction left unmatched. This CDR3 spans 16 amino acids. CDR1 is SGHTA, CDR2 FQGNSA, per germline. The CDR3 sequence is CASSLGRRTGGQPQHF. The CDR3 DNA sequence: TGTGCCAGCAGCTTAGGCCGCCGGACAGGGGGACAGCCCCAGCATTTT.